The entry that follows covers one TCR beta chain sequence. This entry is derived from a study of graft-versus-host responses after intestinal transplantation. Study-wide findings and caveats: Elevated graft-versus-host to host-versus-graft clonal ratios in allografts were recorded for patients with graft-donor T cell macrochimerism.

This CDR3 is 17 amino acids long. Germline assignment: CDR1 MGHRA and CDR2 YSYEKL. V lost 1 base and J lost 2; bases outside the gene matches: 7. The repertoire was sequenced with immunoSEQ multiplex PCR; TCRdb's copy has only in-frame clones and lacks some. The table has about 12,000 clones, roughly 30% seen once. Researchers placed 200,000 CFSE-labeled responder cells in culture with 200,000 irradiated, violet-dye-labeled stimulator cells. This specimen was alloreactive CD8+ T cells from a mixed lymphocyte reaction culture, taken before intestinal transplant. Subset: CFSE-low proliferating T cells sorted from approximately six-day pre-transplant mixed lymphocyte reaction (GvH or HvG direction). The V and J genes are TRBV4-1 and TRBJ2-1, with 8 positions matching TRBD1. This TCR derives from a human patient who received an intestinal transplant. The CDR3 here is CASSQGSGTGPYNEQFF. The CDR3 DNA sequence: TGCGCCAGCAGCCAAGGATCCGGGACAGGCCCCTACAATGAGCAGTTCTTC.